This TCR beta chain emerged from a study of blood T cell repertoires in COVID-19 (dated by TCRdb to about 2020). Broadly, across the study: The collaborator samples originated in the United States, Italy and Spain and spanned the acute and convalescent phases of COVID-19. The material from the prospective study consisted of cDNA or gDNA derived from T cells, B-cell-depleted T cells, or PBMCs. Subjects who had been exposed to COVID-19, were actively infected with it, or had recovered from it provided the deeply sampled blood TCRbeta repertoires that made up the dataset. The repertoires were made available in a free public database intended to serve as a resource for research on the immune response to SARS-CoV-2. The samples were drawn from the first 160 participants of the ongoing ImmuneRACE study and from 950 to 1,500 subjects provided by 6 global collaborators. A de-identified subject ID, COVID-19 status, age in years and sex were almost always included in the sample metadata. Where available, HLA class I and class II types were taken from metadata supplied by the sample provider and were not determined by assay-based typing. Overall results and qualifications from the work: The quantity of clinical and demographic metadata differed by source and by participant and was supplied without curation.

This clone occurred a few times. The target of this receptor is not known. No quality values exist for individual bases; no much larger clone is one base distant. The CDR3 holds 15 amino acids from the cysteine to the phenylalanine. Just the 45-base CDR3 DNA is kept, in frame starting at base 1. V and J are truncated by 0 bases and 4 bases respectively, leaving an intervening sequence of 12 bases. The germline V gene (reference sequence) sets CDR1 to MNHEY and CDR2 to SMNVEV. In the prospective study, participants were roughly 18 to 95 years old, resided in fewer than 25 geographic areas of the United States, and were enrolled through a virtual design. In the prospective study, cohorts were assigned on the basis of participant-reported clinical history obtained from a screening survey and a study questionnaire. For ImmuneRACE Cohort 3, a participant was defined as recovered based on two consecutive negative NP/OP PCR tests, clearance by a healthcare professional, or resolution of symptoms. Mobile phlebotomists in the prospective study collected whole blood, serum and a nasopharyngeal or oropharyngeal swab from every participant. Additional blood draws and questionnaires over an approximately 2-month period could optionally be provided by prospective study participants. Before DNA extraction, prospective study blood samples were shipped either frozen or at room temperature.

The immunoSEQ Assay, a bias-controlled multiplex PCR, was used to amplify TCRbeta CDR3 regions from genomic DNA. From the authors' description of their analysis: Within the assay, amplification of reference gene primers was used to estimate how many nucleated cells each sample contained. To quantify the absolute abundance of each unique TCRbeta CDR3 rearrangement, sequence reads were collapsed and filtered. For each sample, productive Simpson clonality was calculated by taking the square root of Simpson's diversity index across productive rearrangements. TCRdb's version of the immuneACCESS table is confined to in-frame rearrangements and falls short of the full clone set. An unresolved V gene accounts for under half of the shortfall where checked; the remainder is of unknown origin. D and trimming were read from the DNA, whereas the V and J calls and clone size are those reported in that table. In this sample the table shows a few hundred thousand clones, about 88% of which occur a single time. In total, the top ten clones hold approximately 3.1% of the sample.

The chain links TRBV27 with TRBJ2-5; the D gene is perhaps TRBD2, on 5 matching bases. The origin of this receptor is a woman aged 25-40 years who had recovered from COVID-19. Sequenced: PBMCs or T cells enriched from blood (not recorded which). The bases read TGTGCCAGCAGTTTATCTCGGGATACCCCAGAGACCCAGTACTTC. The resulting protein is CASSLSRDTPETQYF.